The clone carrying this TCR beta chain was seen more than once but under ten times. Trimming removed 5 bases from V and 4 bases from J; junction bases left unmatched: 5. The CDR3 is made up of 13 amino acids. Germline V gene sequence: CDR1 GTSNPN, CDR2 SVGIG (reference sequence). This sample is part of a study of blood T cell repertoires in COVID-19. Across the whole study: From the United States, Italy and Spain came samples of acute and convalescent COVID-19. Sources were T cells, B-cell-depleted T cells, or PBMCs; the material itself was cDNA or gDNA.

As originally analysed: Counts of nucleated cells, estimated from reference gene primer amplification, were obtained. The assay was immunoSEQ multiplex PCR, and TCRdb's table has in-frame clones only and misses some. V and J calls and clone size are copied from that table; D and trimming were computed from the DNA. The data contain about 130,000 clones, about 79% of them singletons. This receptor was obtained from a woman aged 80 or over with acute or convalescent COVID-19. The sample comprised peripheral blood. This chain connects TRBV30 to TRBJ1-3, with TRBD1 matching over 7 bases. The CDR3 here is CAWDRVRGNTIYF. The DNA for the CDR3 is TGTGCCTGGGACAGGGTGAGAGGAAACACCATATATTTT. The whole variable domain, filled in from reference TRBV30 and TRBJ1-3, reads SQTIHQWPATLVQPVGSPLSLECTVEGTSNPNLYWYRQAAGRGLQLLFYSVGIGQISSEVPQNLSASRPQDRQFILSSKKLLLSDSGFYLCAWDRVRGNTIYFGEGSWLTVV.